This TCR beta chain was sequenced in a study of PD-L1 blockade in urothelial cancer. About the study: In the mid-2010s, patients got going on atezolizumab, taking 1,200 mg intravenously every 3 weeks. Bladder-origin urothelial cancer in males covered about nine tenths of the roughly 30 patients. Whole-study results and caveats: Better survival was predicted by below-median pretreatment blood TCR clonality.

Regarding this clone: What it recognizes is unknown.

The V segment lost 4 bases and the J segment 3 bases; nucleotides outside the gene matches: 10. This CDR3 has 17 residues. Germline CDR1 and CDR2: MNHNS and SASEGT. Here immunoSEQ multiplex PCR was the method, and the copy in TCRdb shows in-frame clones only, minus some. Here the sample spans around 45,000 clones, about 81% being singletons. The time point was: pretreatment peripheral blood. Every patient provided from 1 to 8 samples, collected pretreatment and on-treatment. This sequence was found in a man in his fifties or sixties with urothelial cancer. The chain carries TRBV6-1 and TRBJ1-1, with 11 bases lining up with TRBD1. The material sequenced was PBMCs, taken around atezolizumab (anti-PD-L1) treatment. The CDR3 DNA follows: TGTGCCAGCAGTGCTTGGGGGACAGGGGGTTCGGACACTGAAGCTTTCTTT. This sequence encodes CASSAWGTGGSDTEAFF.